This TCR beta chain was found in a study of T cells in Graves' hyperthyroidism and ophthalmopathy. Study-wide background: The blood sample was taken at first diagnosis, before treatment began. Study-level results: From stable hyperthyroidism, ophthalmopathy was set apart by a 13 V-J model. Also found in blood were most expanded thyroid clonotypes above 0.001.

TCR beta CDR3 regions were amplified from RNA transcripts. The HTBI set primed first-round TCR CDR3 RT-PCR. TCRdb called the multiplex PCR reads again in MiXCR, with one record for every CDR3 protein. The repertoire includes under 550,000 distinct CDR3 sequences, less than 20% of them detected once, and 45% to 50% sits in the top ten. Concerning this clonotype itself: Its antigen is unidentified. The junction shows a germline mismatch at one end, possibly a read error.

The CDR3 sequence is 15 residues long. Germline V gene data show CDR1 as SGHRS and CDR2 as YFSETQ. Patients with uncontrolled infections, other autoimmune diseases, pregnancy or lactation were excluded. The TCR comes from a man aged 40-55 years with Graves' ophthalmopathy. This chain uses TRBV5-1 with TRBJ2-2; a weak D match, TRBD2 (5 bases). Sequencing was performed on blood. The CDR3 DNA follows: TGCGCCAGCAGCTTGGCCGTGATAGACACCGGGGAGCTGGTTTTT. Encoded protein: CASSLAVIDTGELVF.